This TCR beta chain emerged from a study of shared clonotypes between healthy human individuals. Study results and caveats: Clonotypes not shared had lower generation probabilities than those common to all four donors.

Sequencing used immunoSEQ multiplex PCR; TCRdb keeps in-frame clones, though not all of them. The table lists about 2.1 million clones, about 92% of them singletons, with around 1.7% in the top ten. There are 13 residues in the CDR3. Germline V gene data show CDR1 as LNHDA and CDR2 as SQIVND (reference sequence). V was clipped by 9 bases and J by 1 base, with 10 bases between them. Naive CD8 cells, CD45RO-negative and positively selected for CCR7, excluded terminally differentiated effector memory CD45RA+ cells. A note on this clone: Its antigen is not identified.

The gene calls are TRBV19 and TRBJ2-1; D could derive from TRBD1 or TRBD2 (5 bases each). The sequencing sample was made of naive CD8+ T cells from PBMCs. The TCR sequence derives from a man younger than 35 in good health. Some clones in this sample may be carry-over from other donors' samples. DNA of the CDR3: TGTGCCAGCGGGGCGAAATCCTACAATGAGCAGTTCTTC. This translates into CASGAKSYNEQFF.